The clone carrying this TCR beta chain showed up just once. The sample originates from a study of control samples from healthy donors and cancer patients. Germline CDR1 and CDR2: SGHRS and YFSETQ. CDR3 length: 15 residues. The ends lost 0 bases at V and 4 bases at J; junction bases unmatched: 6. Clones were sequenced by immunoSEQ multiplex PCR, and TCRdb holds only the in-frame ones, with some missing. The table records about 140,000 clones, approximately 94% of them present only once. This sequence joins TRBV5-1 and TRBJ1-2; TRBD1 matches at 7 bases. The receptor comes from a man in his forties in good health. The sequenced sample was blood. The CDR3 protein is CASSLGTGETYGYTF. Written as DNA, the CDR3 is TGCGCCAGCAGCTTGGGCACAGGGGAGACCTATGGCTACACCTTC. Variable domain in full (rest from reference TRBV5-1 and TRBJ1-2): KAGVTQTPRYLIKTRGQQVTLSCSPISGHRSVSWYQQTPGQGLQFLFEYFSETQRNKGNFPGRFSGRQFSNSRSEMNVSTLELGDSALYLCASSLGTGETYGYTFGSGTRLTVV.